The rows below give T cell receptor beta chains drawn from one sample of a study of T cell responses to AZD1222 COVID-19 vaccine. TCRdb's table, derived via immunoSEQ multiplex PCR, lists solely in-frame clones and lacks some. In the table there are about 96,000 clones, 89% of which are singletons. The sample in question was peripheral blood, obtained on day 0 of AZD1222 vaccination. These receptors originate from an adult in good health. Both conserved end residues are part of each CDR3. A D gene is named only where the DNA matches it firmly. Clone size is stated in some rows and not others, as once, few, many or a class when expanded.

>12|TRBJ1-1|TRBD1|TRBV30|NA
CAFHRTGGLAFF
TGTGCCTTTCACCGGACAGGGGGCTTAGCTTTCTTT
>14|TRBJ2-7|TRBD1|TRBV27|NA
CASTRDRDSYEQYF
TGTGCCAGCACCCGGGACAGGGACTCCTACGAGCAGTACTTC
>15|TRBJ1-2|NA|TRBV5-1|NA
CASSLVGGADYGYTF
TGCGCCAGCAGCCTCGTCGGGGGTGCAGACTATGGCTACACCTTC
>15|TRBJ2-1|NA|TRBV7-9|NA
CASSLGVAGAIEQFF
TGTGCCAGCAGCTTAGGAGTGGCGGGGGCCATAGAGCAGTTCTTC
>13|TRBJ1-4|NA|TRBV30|NA
CAWAWERGEKLFF
TGTGCCTGGGCTTGGGAGAGGGGTGAAAAACTGTTTTTT
>15|TRBJ1-2|NA|TRBV3-1/TRBV3-2|NA
CASSQDPGDGYGYTF
TGTGCCAGCAGCCAAGACCCTGGGGATGGCTATGGCTACACCTTC
>13|TRBJ1-6|TRBD1|TRBV7-2|NA
CASSTTGESPLHF
TGTGCCAGCAGCACCACAGGGGAGTCACCCCTCCACTTT
>16|TRBJ1-2|NA|TRBV4-1|few
CASSQDRTRVHYGYTF
TGCGCCAGCAGCCAAGACCGGACAAGAGTCCACTATGGCTACACCTTC
>13|TRBJ2-2|NA|TRBV6-5|NA
CASRQTHTGELFF
TGTGCCAGCAGGCAGACACACACCGGGGAGCTGTTTTTT
>11|TRBJ1-1|NA|TRBV20-1|NA
CTEGSWAEAFF
TGCACCGAGGGATCATGGGCTGAAGCTTTCTTT
>16|TRBJ1-2|NA|TRBV18|NA
CASSPPKGELNYGYTF
TGTGCCAGCTCACCACCGAAGGGGGAGCTTAACTATGGCTACACCTTC
>13|TRBJ1-2|TRBD1|TRBV29-1|NA
CSADGQGFGGYTF
TGCAGCGCAGACGGACAGGGATTTGGCGGCTACACCTTC
>12|TRBJ2-7|NA|TRBV18|NA
CASSPRRDEQYF
TGTGCCAGCTCACCCCGCAGGGATGAGCAGTACTTC
>13|TRBJ1-4|NA|TRBV25-1|NA
CASSEGDRRKLFF
TGTGCCAGCAGTGAGGGCGACAGGCGGAAACTGTTTTTT
>18|TRBJ1-4|NA|TRBV18|NA
CASSPYQVSSGPDEKLFF
TGTGCCAGCTCACCATATCAGGTTTCGAGCGGTCCGGATGAAAAACTGTTTTTT
>14|TRBJ1-1|NA|TRBV4-2|NA
CASSQVFRNTEAFF
TGTGCCAGCAGCCAAGTCTTCCGGAACACTGAAGCTTTCTTT
>13|TRBJ1-5|NA|TRBV7-9|once
CASSLEAFGAQHF
TGTGCCAGCAGCTTAGAAGCTTTTGGGGCCCAGCATTTT
>17|TRBJ1-2|NA|TRBV7-2|NA
CASTPRWGGLGTYGYTF
TGTGCCAGCACCCCACGGTGGGGGGGGCTTGGAACCTATGGCTACACCTTC
>15|TRBJ1-4|NA|TRBV11-2|NA
CASSQETGKGEKLFF
TGTGCCAGCAGCCAGGAAACAGGGAAGGGCGAAAAACTGTTTTTT
>15|TRBJ2-5|TRBD2|TRBV6-1|NA
CASSERLAGGEAQYF
TGTGCCAGCAGTGAACGGCTAGCGGGGGGGGAGGCCCAGTACTTC
>13|TRBJ1-2|NA|TRBV6-5|NA
CASRTPWGYGYTF
TGTGCCAGCAGGACGCCATGGGGGTATGGCTACACCTTC
>12|TRBJ1-1|NA|TRBV2|NA
CASSPQGIEAFF
TGTGCCAGCAGTCCCCAGGGCATTGAAGCTTTCTTT
>14|TRBJ1-2|NA|TRBV5-1|once
CASSPRDRNYGYTF
TGCGCCAGCAGCCCCCGGGACCGTAACTATGGCTACACCTTC
>16|TRBJ2-1|TRBD2|TRBV9|NA
CASSRSPGGGAGEQFF
TGTGCCAGCAGCCGCTCCCCTGGCGGGGGGGCAGGGGAGCAGTTCTTC
>14|TRBJ1-1|TRBD1|TRBV6-6|once
CASTKQGMGTEAFF
TGTGCCAGCACGAAACAGGGGATGGGGACTGAAGCTTTCTTT
>15|TRBJ1-1|TRBD1|TRBV4-2|NA
CASSLGTVRNTEAFF
TGTGCCAGCAGCCTCGGGACAGTACGGAACACTGAAGCTTTCTTT
>13|TRBJ1-1|NA|TRBV23-1|NA
CASSQGVDTEAFF
TGCGCCAGCAGTCAGGGGGTCGACACTGAAGCTTTCTTT
>16|TRBJ2-6|NA|TRBV7-8|NA
CASSPSHNSGANVLTF
TGTGCCAGCAGCCCAAGTCACAACTCTGGGGCCAACGTCCTGACTTTC
>15|TRBJ1-3|NA|TRBV19|NA
CASSMGQVAGNTIYF
TGTGCCAGTAGTATGGGGCAGGTTGCTGGAAACACCATATATTTT
>15|TRBJ1-4|NA|TRBV19|NA
CASSSPGDRNEKLFF
TGTGCCAGTAGTTCCCCAGGGGACCGTAATGAAAAACTGTTTTTT
>14|TRBJ1-4|NA|TRBV6-5|NA
CASSSTATNEKLFF
TGTGCCAGCAGTTCGACAGCAACTAATGAAAAACTGTTTTTT
>16|TRBJ1-3|NA|TRBV9|NA
CASSPRTAVAGNTIYF
TGTGCCAGCAGCCCACGGACAGCAGTAGCTGGAAACACCATATATTTT
>14|TRBJ1-1|NA|TRBV19|once
CASSIGRSKTEAFF
TGTGCCAGTAGTATAGGAAGAAGTAAAACTGAAGCTTTCTTT
>16|TRBJ2-7|NA|TRBV11-2|NA
CASTLRIAASSYEQYF
TGTGCCAGCACCCTTAGAATAGCGGCTAGCTCCTACGAGCAGTACTTC
>12|TRBJ1-2|NA|TRBV15|NA
CATSGETYGYTF
TGTGCCACCTCTGGGGAAACCTATGGCTACACCTTC
>14|TRBJ2-7|NA|TRBV15|NA
CATSRPGTSYEQYF
TGTGCCACCAGCAGACCCGGGACATCCTACGAGCAGTACTTC
>11|TRBJ2-7|NA|TRBV29-1|NA
CSADLGYEQYF
TGCAGCGCTGACCTGGGCTACGAGCAGTACTTC
>16|TRBJ2-1|TRBD2|TRBV10-3|NA
CAIRRTSGGTEDEQFF
TGTGCCATCAGGAGGACTAGCGGGGGAACTGAGGATGAGCAGTTCTTC
>17|TRBJ1-5|NA|TRBV28|NA
CASSPTSISRAHQPQHF
TGTGCCAGCAGTCCCACTTCTATCTCCCGGGCGCATCAGCCCCAGCATTTT
>14|TRBJ1-5|TRBD1|TRBV5-1|NA
CASSSGQSDQPQHF
TGCGCCAGCAGCTCGGGACAGTCCGATCAGCCCCAGCATTTT
>18|TRBJ2-4|NA|TRBV7-8|NA
CASSLVVRDTEDQNIQYF
TGTGCCAGCAGCTTAGTAGTCCGGGACACCGAAGACCAAAACATTCAGTACTTC
>18|TRBJ2-3|TRBD1|TRBV5-4|NA
CASSLATSSDRGMNTQYF
TGTGCCAGCAGCTTGGCCACTTCATCGGACAGGGGGATGAATACGCAGTATTTT
>14|TRBJ1-2|TRBD1|TRBV27|few
CASSLSGQGYGYTF
TGTGCCAGCAGTTTATCGGGACAGGGCTATGGCTACACCTTC
>12|TRBJ1-6|NA|TRBV7-9|NA
CASSLGESPLHF
TGTGCCAGCAGCTTAGGCGAGTCACCCCTCCACTTT
>13|TRBJ2-1|NA|TRBV9|NA
CASSGSSYNEQFF
TGTGCCAGCAGCGGCAGCTCCTACAATGAGCAGTTCTTC
>14|TRBJ1-1|TRBD1|TRBV4-1|NA
CASSLDRGNTEAFF
TGCGCCAGCAGCCTCGACAGGGGGAACACTGAAGCTTTCTTT
>16|TRBJ2-5|TRBD1|TRBV5-1|NA
CASSLGRGQGRETQYF
TGCGCCAGCAGCTTGGGCCGTGGACAGGGGCGGGAGACCCAGTACTTC
>14|TRBJ2-3|NA|TRBV9|NA
CASSVAQKTDTQYF
TGTGCCAGCAGCGTAGCCCAGAAAACAGATACGCAGTATTTT
>16|TRBJ1-1|NA|TRBV6-1|NA
CASSEWGPSGGTEAFF
TGTGCCAGCAGTGAATGGGGCCCAAGTGGGGGGACTGAAGCTTTCTTT
>16|TRBJ1-1|NA|TRBV21-1|NA
CASSKTRGPEDTEAFF
TGTGCCAGCAGCAAGACAAGGGGTCCGGAAGACACTGAAGCTTTCTTT
>16|TRBJ1-2|TRBD1|TRBV18|NA
CASSPTLDRGGYGYTF
TGTGCCAGCTCACCAACCCTCGACAGGGGGGGCTATGGCTACACCTTC
>13|TRBJ1-1|NA|TRBV10-1|NA
CASRDQVNTEAFF
TGCGCCAGCAGGGACCAGGTGAACACTGAAGCTTTCTTT